The following is a TCR beta chain sequence with its context. Its antigen remains unidentified. This sample stems from a study of blood T cells in healthy people across ages. Study results and caveats: Roughly linearly, TCR beta diversity per million T cells fell as age increased. In the absence of known donor CMV status, changes in expanded clonotypes were possibly confounded. As naive T cell percentage varied, TCR beta diversity correlated strongly with it.

Next came a second PCR, run for roughly 6 to 11 cycles, which used a sample-barcoded 5' primer along with a J-beta primer mix. Using its own MiXCR run on the 5' RACE reads, TCRdb lists one record per CDR3 protein. The sample has some 670,000 distinct CDR3 sequences, over 40% seen once. Per germline, CDR1 MNHEY and CDR2 SMNVEV (reference sequence). The CDR3 covers 14 residues. The V gene lost 5 bases and the J gene lost 3 bases, with 13 bases spanning the gap. This TCR was recovered from a woman older than 75 in good health. The chain recombines TRBV27 with TRBJ2-5, with D maybe TRBD1 (5 bases). The specimen sequenced was blood. CDR3 in DNA: TGTGCCAGCAGTGCTCACGACAGAAAAGAGACCCAGTACTTC. This gives the protein CASSAHDRKETQYF.